The TCR beta chain described here comes from a study of CD4+ T cells in melanoma. Broader study findings: A reported correlation linked neoantigen-specific CD4+ T cells to CD8+, macrophage and B cell function. Neoantigen-specific CD4+ T cells in melanoma reportedly had diverse differentiation states.

Remarks on this clone: Its antigen is not known.

The CDR3 has 10 amino acids. Trimming shortened V by 9 bases and J by 5 bases, and 7 bases separated the two germline ends. Some clones are missing from TCRdb's copy, which holds only in-frame ones; the method was immunoSEQ multiplex PCR. The sample lists roughly 150,000 clones, over 90% occurring once. The sequence was obtained from a human donor with melanoma. The chain is built from TRBV6-7 and TRBJ1-2, with no clear D. TRBV6-7 is an ORF, and what it does is uncertain. The CDR3 DNA reads as TGTGCCAGGGCAGGTTATGGCTACACCTTC. This sequence encodes CARAGYGYTF.